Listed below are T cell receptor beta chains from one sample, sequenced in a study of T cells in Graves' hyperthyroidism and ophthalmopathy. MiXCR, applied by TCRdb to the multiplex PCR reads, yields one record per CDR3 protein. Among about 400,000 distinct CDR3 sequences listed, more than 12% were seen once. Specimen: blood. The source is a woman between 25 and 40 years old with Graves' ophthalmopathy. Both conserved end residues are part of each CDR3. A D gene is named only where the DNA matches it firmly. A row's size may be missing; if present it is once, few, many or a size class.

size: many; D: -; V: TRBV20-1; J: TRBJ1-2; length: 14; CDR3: CSARLLGQTYGYTF; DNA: TGCAGTGCTAGATTATTAGGGCAGACCTATGGCTACACCTTC
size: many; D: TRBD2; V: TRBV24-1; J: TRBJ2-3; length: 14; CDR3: CATRDGGETDTQYF; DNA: TGTGCCACCCGGGACGGGGGGGAAACAGATACGCAGTATTTT
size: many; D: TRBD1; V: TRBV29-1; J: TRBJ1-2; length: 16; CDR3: CSVEDLSRGRKYGYTF; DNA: TGCAGCGTTGAAGATCTATCCAGGGGGCGCAAATATGGCTACACCTTC
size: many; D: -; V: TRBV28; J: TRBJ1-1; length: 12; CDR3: CASSLSDRGAFF; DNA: TGTGCCAGCAGTTTATCCGACAGAGGAGCTTTCTTT
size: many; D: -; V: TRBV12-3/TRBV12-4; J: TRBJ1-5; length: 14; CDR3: CASRKGFSNQPQHF; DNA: TGTGCCAGCAGAAAGGGTTTTAGCAATCAGCCCCAGCATTTT
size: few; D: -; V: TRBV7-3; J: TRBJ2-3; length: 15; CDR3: CASSLTLGGTDTQYF; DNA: TGTGCCAGCAGCTTAACGCTCGGGGGCACAGATACGCAGTATTTT
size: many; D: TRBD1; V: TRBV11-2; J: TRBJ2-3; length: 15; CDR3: CASSLDGTATDTQYF; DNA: TGTGCCAGCAGCTTAGATGGGACAGCCACAGATACGCAGTATTTT
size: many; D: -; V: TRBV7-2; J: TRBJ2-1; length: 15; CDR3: CASSAPGYSYNEQFF; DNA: TGTGCCAGCAGCGCCCCGGGGTACTCCTACAATGAGCAGTTCTTC
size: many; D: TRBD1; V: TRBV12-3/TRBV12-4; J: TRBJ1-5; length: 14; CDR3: CASSRDRANQPQHF; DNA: TGTGCCAGCAGTCGGGACAGGGCCAATCAGCCCCAGCATTTT
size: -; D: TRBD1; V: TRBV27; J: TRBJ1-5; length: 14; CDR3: CAIRKQGPGQPQHF; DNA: TGTGCCATACGGAAACAGGGGCCCGGTCAGCCCCAGCATTTT
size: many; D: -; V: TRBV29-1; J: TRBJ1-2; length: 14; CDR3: CSVDPGRDLYGYTF; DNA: TGCAGCGTTGACCCTGGCAGGGACCTCTATGGCTACACCTTC
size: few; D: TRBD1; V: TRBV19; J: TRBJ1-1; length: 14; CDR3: CASRTRTGDTEAFF; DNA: TGTGCCAGTAGAACCAGGACAGGGGACACTGAAGCTTTCTTT
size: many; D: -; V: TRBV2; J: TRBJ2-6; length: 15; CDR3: CASSNSVAGANVLTF; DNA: TGTGCCAGCAGTAACTCAGTAGCTGGGGCCAACGTCCTGACTTTC
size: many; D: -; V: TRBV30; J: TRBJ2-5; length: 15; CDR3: CAWSVQRGVEETQYF; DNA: TGTGCCTGGAGTGTACAAAGAGGAGTTGAAGAGACCCAGTACTTC
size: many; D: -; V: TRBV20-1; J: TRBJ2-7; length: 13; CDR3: CSARAGGRDEQYF; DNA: TGCAGTGCTAGAGCGGGGGGCAGGGACGAGCAGTACTTC
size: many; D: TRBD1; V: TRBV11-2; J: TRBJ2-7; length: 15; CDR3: CASSLRGTGFREQYF; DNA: TGTGCCAGCAGCTTGAGAGGGACAGGGTTTCGCGAGCAGTACTTC
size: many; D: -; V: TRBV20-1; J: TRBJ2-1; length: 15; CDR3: CSARSGAALYNEQFF; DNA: TGCAGTGCTAGATCGGGGGCGGCATTATACAATGAGCAGTTCTTC
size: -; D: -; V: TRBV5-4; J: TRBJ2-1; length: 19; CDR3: CASSSGVNLPGGSYNEQFF; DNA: TGTGCCAGCAGCTCGGGGGTGAACCTGCCTGGGGGCTCCTACAATGAGCAGTTCTTC
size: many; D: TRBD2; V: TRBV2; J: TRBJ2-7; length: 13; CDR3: CASSDLAGGEQYF; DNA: TGTGCCAGCAGTGATCTAGCGGGGGGAGAGCAGTACTTC
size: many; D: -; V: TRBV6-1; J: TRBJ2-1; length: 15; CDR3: CASSRTGTKYNEQFF; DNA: TGTGCCAGCAGCAGGACCGGGACGAAATACAATGAGCAGTTCTTC
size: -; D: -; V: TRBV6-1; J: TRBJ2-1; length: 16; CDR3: CASRGRDSSSYNEQFF; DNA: TGTGCCAGCAGGGGCCGGGACTCAAGCTCCTACAATGAGCAGTTCTTC
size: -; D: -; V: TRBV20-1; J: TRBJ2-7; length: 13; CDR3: CSAGQPTSYEQYF; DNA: TGCAGTGCTGGACAGCCCACGTCCTACGAGCAGTACTTC
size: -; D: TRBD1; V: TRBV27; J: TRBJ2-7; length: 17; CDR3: CASSYSQRAGGAYEQYF; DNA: TGTGCCAGCAGTTATTCCCAGAGGGCAGGGGGAGCCTACGAGCAGTACTTC
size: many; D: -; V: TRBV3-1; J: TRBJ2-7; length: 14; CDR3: CASSQQGYFYEQYF; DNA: TGTGCCAGCAGCCAACAGGGGTACTTCTACGAGCAGTACTTC
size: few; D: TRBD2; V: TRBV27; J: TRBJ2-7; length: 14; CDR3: CASSALAGGYEQCF; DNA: TGTGCCAGCAGTGCCCTAGCGGGGGGGTACGAGCAGTGCTTC
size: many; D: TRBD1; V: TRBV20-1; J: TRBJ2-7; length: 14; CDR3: CSARPGTGAYEQYF; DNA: TGCAGTGCTAGACCCGGGACAGGTGCCTACGAGCAGTACTTC
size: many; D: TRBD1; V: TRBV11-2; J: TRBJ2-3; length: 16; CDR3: CASSLAFRDSPHTQYF; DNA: TGTGCCAGCAGCTTAGCCTTCCGGGACAGCCCACATACGCAGTATTTT
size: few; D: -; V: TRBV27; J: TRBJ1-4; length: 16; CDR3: CASGRGGQGYGEKLFF; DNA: TGTGCCAGCGGGCGTGGGGGGCAGGGGTATGGAGAAAAACTGTTTTTT
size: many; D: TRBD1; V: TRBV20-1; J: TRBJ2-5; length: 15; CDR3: CSARKQGALQETQYF; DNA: TGCAGTGCTAGAAAACAGGGGGCGCTTCAAGAGACCCAGTACTTC
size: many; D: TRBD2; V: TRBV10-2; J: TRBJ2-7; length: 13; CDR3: CASKPSGGDEQYF; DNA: TGCGCCAGCAAACCGAGTGGGGGGGACGAGCAGTACTTC
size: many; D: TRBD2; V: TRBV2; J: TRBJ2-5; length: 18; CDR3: CASSERVLAGNIQETQYF; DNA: TGTGCCAGCAGTGAAAGGGTTCTAGCGGGGAATATCCAAGAGACCCAGTACTTC
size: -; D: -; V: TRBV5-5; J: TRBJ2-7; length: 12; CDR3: CASSHSLYEQYF; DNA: TGTGCCAGCAGCCATTCCCTATACGAGCAGTACTTC
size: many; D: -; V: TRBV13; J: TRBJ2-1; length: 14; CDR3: CASSSKGYLSGQFF; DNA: TGTGCCAGCAGCTCAAAGGGGTACCTGTCCGGGCAGTTCTTC
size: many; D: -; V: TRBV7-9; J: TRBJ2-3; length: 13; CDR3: CASSLASTDTQYF; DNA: TGTGCCAGCAGCTTGGCTAGCACAGATACGCAGTATTTT
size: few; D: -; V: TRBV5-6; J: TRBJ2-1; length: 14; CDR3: CASSLWDIYNEQFF; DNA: TGTGCCAGCAGCTTGTGGGACATCTACAATGAGCAGTTCTTC
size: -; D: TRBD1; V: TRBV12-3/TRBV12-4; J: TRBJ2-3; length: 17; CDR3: CASSWERTGASTDTQYF; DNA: TGTGCCAGCAGTTGGGAAAGGACAGGGGCGAGCACAGATACGCAGTATTTT
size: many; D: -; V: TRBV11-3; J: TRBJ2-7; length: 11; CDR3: CASSTYYEQYF; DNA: TGTGCCAGCAGCACCTACTACGAGCAGTACTTC
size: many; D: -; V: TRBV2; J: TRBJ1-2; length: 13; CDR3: CASISDISGGYTF; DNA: TGTGCCAGCATTTCTGATATTTCCGGTGGCTACACCTTC
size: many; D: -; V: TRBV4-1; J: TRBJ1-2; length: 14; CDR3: CASSQASRAYGYTF; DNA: TGCGCCAGCAGCCAAGCCTCTAGGGCATATGGCTACACCTTC
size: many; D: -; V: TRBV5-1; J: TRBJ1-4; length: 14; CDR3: CASSLKYDNEKLFF; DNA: TGCGCCAGCAGCCTGAAGTATGATAATGAAAAACTGTTTTTT
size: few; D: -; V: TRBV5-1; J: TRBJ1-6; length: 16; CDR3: CASSLSQGSYNSPLHF; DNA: TGCGCCAGCAGCTTGTCACAGGGTTCCTATAATTCACCCCTCCACTTT
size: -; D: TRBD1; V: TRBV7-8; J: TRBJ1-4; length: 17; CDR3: CASSLLGTGVANEKLFF; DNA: TGTGCCAGCAGCTTACTTGGGACAGGGGTGGCTAATGAAAAACTGTTTTTT
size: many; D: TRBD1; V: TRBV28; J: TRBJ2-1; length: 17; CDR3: CASSFFGTGGGDNEQFF; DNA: TGTGCCAGCAGTTTTTTCGGGACAGGGGGCGGAGACAATGAGCAGTTCTTC
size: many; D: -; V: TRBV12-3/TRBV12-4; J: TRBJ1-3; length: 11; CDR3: CASRWSGTIYF; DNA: TGTGCCAGCAGATGGTCAGGGACCATATATTTT
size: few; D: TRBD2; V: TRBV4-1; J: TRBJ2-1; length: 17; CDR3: CASSKRLAGGSYNEQFF; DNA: TGCGCCAGCAGCAAGCGACTAGCGGGGGGCTCCTACAATGAGCAGTTCTTC
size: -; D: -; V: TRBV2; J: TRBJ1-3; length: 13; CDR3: CASSEGLRDTIYF; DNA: TGTGCCAGCAGTGAAGGACTCCGAGACACCATATATTTT
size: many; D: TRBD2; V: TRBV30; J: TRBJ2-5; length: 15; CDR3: CAWNGRASGGETQYF; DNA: TGTGCCTGGAATGGTCGGGCTAGCGGGGGTGAGACCCAGTACTTC
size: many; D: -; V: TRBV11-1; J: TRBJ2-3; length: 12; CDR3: CASSTHTDTQYF; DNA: TGTGCCAGCAGCACCCACACAGATACGCAGTATTTT
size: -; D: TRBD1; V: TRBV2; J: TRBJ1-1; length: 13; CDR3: CASRGQGMTEAFF; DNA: TGTGCCAGCAGGGGACAGGGTATGACTGAAGCTTTCTTT
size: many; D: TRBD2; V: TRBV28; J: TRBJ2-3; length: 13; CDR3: CASPGPSGDTQYF; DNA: TGTGCCAGCCCCGGCCCTAGCGGAGATACGCAGTATTTT
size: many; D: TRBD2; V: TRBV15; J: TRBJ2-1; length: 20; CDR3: CATSRDTLAGRISSYNEQFF; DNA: TGTGCCACCAGCAGAGATACGCTAGCGGGGAGGATAAGCTCCTACAATGAGCAGTTCTTC
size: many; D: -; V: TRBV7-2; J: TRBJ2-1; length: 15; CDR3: CASSLNAGTHNEQFF; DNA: TGTGCCAGCAGCTTGAATGCCGGGACGCACAATGAGCAGTTCTTC
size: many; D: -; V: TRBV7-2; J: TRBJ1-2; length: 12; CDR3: CASSLFGGTYTF; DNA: TGTGCCAGCAGCTTATTTGGGGGGACCTACACCTTC
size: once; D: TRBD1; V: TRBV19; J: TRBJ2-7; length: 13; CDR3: CASSKQGAGEQYF; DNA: TGTGCCAGTAGTAAACAGGGGGCCGGGGAGCAGTACTTC
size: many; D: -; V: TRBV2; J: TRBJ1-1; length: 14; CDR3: CASSDGRAGTEAFF; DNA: TGTGCCAGCAGTGATGGCAGGGCGGGCACTGAAGCTTTCTTT